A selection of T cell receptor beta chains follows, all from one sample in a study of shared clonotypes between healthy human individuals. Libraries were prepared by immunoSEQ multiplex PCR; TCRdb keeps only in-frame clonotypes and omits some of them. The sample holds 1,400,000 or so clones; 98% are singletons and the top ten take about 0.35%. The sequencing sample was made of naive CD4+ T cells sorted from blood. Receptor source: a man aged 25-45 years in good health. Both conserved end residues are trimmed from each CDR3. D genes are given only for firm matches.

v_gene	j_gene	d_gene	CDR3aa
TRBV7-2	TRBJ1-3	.	ASSYIRHGSGNTIY
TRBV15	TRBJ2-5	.	ATSPLPLAAGRETQY
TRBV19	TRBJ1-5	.	ASSTTRRGRQPQH
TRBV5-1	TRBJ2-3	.	ASSLALTRFTDTQY
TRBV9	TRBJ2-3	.	ASSPHGLPDTQY
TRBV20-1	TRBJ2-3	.	SARTDTQY
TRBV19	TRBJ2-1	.	ASSIVASSYNEQF
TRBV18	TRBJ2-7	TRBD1	ASSPGQGWSYEQY
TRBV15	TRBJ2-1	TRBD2	ATSLRLASNSYNEQF
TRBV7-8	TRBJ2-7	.	ASSLKWWRGDGSYEQY
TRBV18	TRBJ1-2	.	ASSPQAVSYGYT
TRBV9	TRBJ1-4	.	ASSVGDVGNEKLF
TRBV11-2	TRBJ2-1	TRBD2	ASTTVGLAGYNEQF
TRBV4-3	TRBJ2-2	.	ASSQEGRTGELF
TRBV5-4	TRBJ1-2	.	ASGLTGNYGYT
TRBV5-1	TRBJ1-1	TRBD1	ASSFGTGVNTEAF
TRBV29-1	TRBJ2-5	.	SVVTRTTETQY
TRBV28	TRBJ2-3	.	ASSFSDTQY
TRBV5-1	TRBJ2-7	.	ASSFVETYEQY
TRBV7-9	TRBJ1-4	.	ASSRQGGGEKLF
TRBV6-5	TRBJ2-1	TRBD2	ASSSRLAGGYNEQF
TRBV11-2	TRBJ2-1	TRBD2	ASSLEGTSGASYNEQF
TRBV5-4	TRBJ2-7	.	ASSSRDDEQY
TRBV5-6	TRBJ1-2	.	ASSLVQGPYGYT
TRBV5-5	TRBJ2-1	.	ASSSISARVNNEQF
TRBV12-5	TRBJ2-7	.	ASGLVLGAQQY
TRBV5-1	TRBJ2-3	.	ASSLAIFPGDTDTQY
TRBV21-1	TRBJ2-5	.	ASSRLSPRDLQETQY
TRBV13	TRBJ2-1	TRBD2	ASSFRTSGSSYNEQF
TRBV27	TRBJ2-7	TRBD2	ASGITSDPYEQY
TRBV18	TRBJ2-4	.	ASSPDPRGKNIQY
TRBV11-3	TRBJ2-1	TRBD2	ASSSDKGKIAGVSYNEQF
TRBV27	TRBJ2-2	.	ASSLLAVGELF
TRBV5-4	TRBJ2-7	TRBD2	ASTSPGGLEQY
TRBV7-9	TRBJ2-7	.	ASSLDTEQY
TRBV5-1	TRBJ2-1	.	ASSLGGVVWNEQF
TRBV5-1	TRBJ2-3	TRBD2	ASSGVSGDTQY
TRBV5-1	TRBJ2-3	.	ASSYDRPYTDTQY
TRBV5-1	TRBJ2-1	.	ASSSTTGSYNEQF
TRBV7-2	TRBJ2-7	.	ASSPQVTLGEQY
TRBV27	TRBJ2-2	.	ASSLRGGGTGELF
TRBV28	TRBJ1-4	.	ASSQTGSGEKLF
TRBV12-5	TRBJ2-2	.	ASGKQGTAGELF
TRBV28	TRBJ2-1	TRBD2	ASNPQRLAGLNEQF
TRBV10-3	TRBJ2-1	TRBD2	AISGGVNEQF
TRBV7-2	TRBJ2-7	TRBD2	ASSWGTSGGYEQY
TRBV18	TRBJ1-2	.	ASSPDRTYGYT
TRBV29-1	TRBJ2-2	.	SVGPALNTGELF
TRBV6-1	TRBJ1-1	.	ASRERDRRFMNTEAF
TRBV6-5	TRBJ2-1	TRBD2	ASSYGTRGIDEQF
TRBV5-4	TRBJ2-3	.	ASSFRALDTQY
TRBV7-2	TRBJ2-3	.	ASSSQDGRTDTQY
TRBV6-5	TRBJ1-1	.	ASSYGGMNTEAF
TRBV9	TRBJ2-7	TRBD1	ASSVADRGYEQY
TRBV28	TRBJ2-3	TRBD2	ASSPRSGLGDTQY
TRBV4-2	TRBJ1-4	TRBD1	ASSSPGTGSEKLF
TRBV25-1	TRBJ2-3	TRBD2	ASSDFGGLAGGTDTQY